This record looks at one T cell receptor beta chain sequence and its context. No antigen is known for it. It has no much larger one-base neighbor in the sample; base qualities were not kept. These data are taken from a study of T cells in Graves' hyperthyroidism and ophthalmopathy (dated by TCRdb to between 2018 and 2021). For context, the study as a whole: Peripheral blood was sampled at the time of initial diagnosis, prior to any treatment. To identify distinguishing TCR V-J signatures, a discovery cohort of 100 patients was used, comprising roughly 45 with Graves' ophthalmopathy and under 60 with stable Graves' hyperthyroidism. An independent validation cohort of some 18 hyperthyroidism patients and 17 patients who later progressed to ophthalmopathy tested prospective prediction of ophthalmopathy. For training and testing, the approximately 92 patients in the discovery cohort were randomly divided in a 7:3 ratio. In addition, the study compared T-cell repertoires in thyroid tissue and in blood from six Graves' hyperthyroidism patients. Following sampling, methimazole starting at 30 mg daily was given to hyperthyroidism patients, and high-dose intravenous methylprednisolone was given to ophthalmopathy patients. The paper reports TCR Vbeta CDR3 sequencing of over 120 peripheral blood samples: approximately 41 ophthalmopathy, fewer than 80 hyperthyroidism and 17 progressor patients. The research as a whole found: Sample size was not statistically predetermined, and blinding of investigators to group allocation was not performed. In validation, the model predicted progression to ophthalmopathy a median of approximately 6.6 months before onset, with over 55% sensitivity and roughly 72% specificity. Most expanded thyroid clonotypes (frequency above 0.001) were also detected in blood, a finding suggesting that blood repertoires may reflect thyroid immune responses. Ophthalmopathy was separated from stable hyperthyroidism by a 13 V-J signature model, with around 90% sensitivity and about 81% specificity obtained in cross-validation and 80%/75% obtained in testing.

The TCR beta CDR3 regions were amplified from the RNA transcripts. The TCR CDR3 was subjected to a first round of RT-PCR using the HTBI primer set and the Qiagen OneStep RT-PCR kit. Libraries were constructed in a second round of multiplex PCR, after which size selection and purification were carried out. Paired-end sequencing of the libraries was performed with 100 bp reads on an Illumina HiSeq2000. In the authors' own workflow: SOAPnuke was used to process the raw data, removing reads that contained adapters or uncalled bases, had a mean Phred below 15, or lacked an exact match to the constant primer or identifier. High-quality paired reads were merged using COPE v1.2.5, and each unique nucleotide sequence was defined as a clonotype. Clonotypes were aligned to IMGT TRBV, TRBD and TRBJ reference segments using MiTCR v1.1. Only V-J combinations with frequency above 0.0001, covering 99% to 99.2% of repertoires, were analysed. A TCS score was defined as the ratio between F50 (clonal expansion) and ExV (chaos), using BLOSUM62-based TCRdist between CDR3 peptides within each V-J. Welch's t-statistics and random forest reduced some 510 V-J features to 10 to 15, which were used in a naive Bayes classifier (R e1071). TCRdb cleaned the public reads at Q25 with fastp, built clones with MiXCR and kept in-frame beta chains. Every distinct CDR3 protein forms one entry, paired with its most common genes and DNA. The V and J calls here are based on TCRdb, not the publication. The sample includes some 490,000 distinct CDR3 sequences, with about 15% observed a single time. In total, the top ten clones hold 25% to 30% of the sample.

Ophthalmopathy patients had moderately to severely active disease, Clinical Activity Score of at least 3, NOSPECS grade of at least 4, and duration under 3 months. Patients with uncontrolled infections, other autoimmune diseases, pregnancy or lactation were excluded. Diagnoses relied on clinical symptoms, serum thyroxine and TRAb, thyroid ultrasound and orbital computed tomography. PBMCs were isolated from about 9.2 ml of fresh peripheral blood by Ficoll-Paque density gradient centrifugation. Trizol reagent was used to extract total RNA, and RNA quality was then checked on an Agilent 2100 Bioanalyzer. Trimming costs V 3 bases and J 0 bases, and their ends lie 9 bases apart. CDR1 and CDR2, per the germline V gene (reference sequence), are DFQATT and SNEGSKA. Spanning cysteine to phenylalanine, the CDR3 consists of 14 amino acids. The entry retains the CDR3 DNA only, 42 bases that are in frame from base 1.

The clonotype originates from a woman younger than 45 with Graves' ophthalmopathy. Source material: blood. This chain is built from TRBV20-1 and TRBJ1-3, with TRBD1 perhaps the D gene, on 5 matching bases. DNA sequence: TGCAGTGCTAGTGTGGGGGGCTCTGGAAACACCATATATTTT. Its coded protein is CSASVGGSGNTIYF.